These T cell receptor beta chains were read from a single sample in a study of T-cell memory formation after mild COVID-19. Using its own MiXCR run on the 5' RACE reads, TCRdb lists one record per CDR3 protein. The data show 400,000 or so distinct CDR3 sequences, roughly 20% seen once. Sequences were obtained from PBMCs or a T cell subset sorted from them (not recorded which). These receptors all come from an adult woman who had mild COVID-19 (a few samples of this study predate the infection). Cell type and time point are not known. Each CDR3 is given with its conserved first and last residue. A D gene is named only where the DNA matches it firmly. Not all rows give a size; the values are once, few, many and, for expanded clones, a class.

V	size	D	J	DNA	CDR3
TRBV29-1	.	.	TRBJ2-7	TGCAGCGTCCCGAATCCCCACGGGTACGAGCAGTACTTC	CSVPNPHGYEQYF
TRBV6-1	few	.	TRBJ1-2	TGTGCCAGCTGCCTCGACAGCTCCCCGGGCTATGGCTACACCTTC	CASCLDSSPGYGYTF
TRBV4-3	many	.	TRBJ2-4	TGCGCCAGCAGCCAAGATCATGGATCGGCCATTCAGTACTTC	CASSQDHGSAIQYF
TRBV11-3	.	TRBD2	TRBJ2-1	TGTGCCAGCAGCTTTACTAGCGGGAACAATGAGCAGTTCTTC	CASSFTSGNNEQFF
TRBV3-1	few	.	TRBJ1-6	TGTGCCAGCAGCCACCTACAGGGATTGGGATCACCCCTCCACTTT	CASSHLQGLGSPLHF
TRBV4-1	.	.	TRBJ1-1	TGCGCCAGCAGCCTCATGAAGGGGGACACTGAAGCTTTCTTT	CASSLMKGDTEAFF
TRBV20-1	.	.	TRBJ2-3	TGCAGTGCCTTAGGGCAGCGGAACACAGATACGCAGTATTTT	CSALGQRNTDTQYF
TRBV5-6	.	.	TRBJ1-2	TGTGCCAGCAGCTTGTCCCTAGAAGCCTATGGCTACACCTTC	CASSLSLEAYGYTF
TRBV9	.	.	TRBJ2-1	TGTGCCAGCAGCGTAACGTACAATGAGCAGTTCTTC	CASSVTYNEQFF
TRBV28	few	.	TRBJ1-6	TGTGCCAGCGCATCAGGGAGAGGCTCACCCCTCCACTTT	CASASGRGSPLHF
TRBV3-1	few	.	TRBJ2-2	TGTGCCAGCAGCCAAGATCTTAGAACAGCCTACACCGGGGAGCTGTTTTTT	CASSQDLRTAYTGELFF
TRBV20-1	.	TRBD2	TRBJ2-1	TGCAGTGCGAGAGTAGCGGGCCTCGCTTACAATGAGCAGTTCTTC	CSARVAGLAYNEQFF
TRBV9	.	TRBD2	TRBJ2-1	TGTGCCAGCAGCGCCGACCCTGGGAGGGGGCAGTTCTTC	CASSADPGRGQFF
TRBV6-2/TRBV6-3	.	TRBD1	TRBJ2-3	TGTGCCAGCGGGCGGACAGGGTCAAGCACAGATACGCAGTATTTT	CASGRTGSSTDTQYF
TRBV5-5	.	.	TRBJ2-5	TGTGCCAGCAGCCCCATAGGGGGTCAAGAGACCCAGTACTTC	CASSPIGGQETQYF
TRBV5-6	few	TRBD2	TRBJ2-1	TGTGCCAGCAGCATGACGAGCGGGAGTCCCTACAATGAGCAGTTCTTC	CASSMTSGSPYNEQFF
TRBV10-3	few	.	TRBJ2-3	TGTGCCATCAGTGAGCAGCACCACTCAGATACGCAGTATTTT	CAISEQHHSDTQYF
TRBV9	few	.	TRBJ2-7	TGTGCCAGCAGCCCCGGACAGCTCCACGAGCAGTACTTC	CASSPGQLHEQYF
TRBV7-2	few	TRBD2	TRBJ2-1	TGTGCCAGCAGAATACCCGGGACTAGCGGGAGGAATGAGCAGTTCTTC	CASRIPGTSGRNEQFF
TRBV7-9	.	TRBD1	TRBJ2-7	TGTGCCAGCAGTTCCGGACAGGGAGGGCAGTACTTC	CASSSGQGGQYF
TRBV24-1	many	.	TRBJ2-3	TGTGCCACCAGTGATCAGCTGATAGATACGCAGTATTTT	CATSDQLIDTQYF
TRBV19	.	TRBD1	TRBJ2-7	TGTGCCAGTAGTGAGGCAGGGGGCTACCCCTACGAGCAGTACTTC	CASSEAGGYPYEQYF
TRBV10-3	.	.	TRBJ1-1	TGTGCCATCAGTGGGCCGGCGAACACTGAAGCTTTCTTT	CAISGPANTEAFF
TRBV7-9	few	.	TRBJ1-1	TGTGCCAGCAGCTACAGGGAGATGAACACTGAAGCTTTCTTT	CASSYREMNTEAFF
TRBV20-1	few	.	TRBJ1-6	TGCAGTGCTAGTAAGGGCGGGGGAAGTTCACCCCTCCACTTT	CSASKGGGSSPLHF
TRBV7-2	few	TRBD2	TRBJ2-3	TGTGCCAGCAGCCGGAGAGACGGGGGGGGCGGGGCAGATACGCAGTATTTT	CASSRRDGGGGADTQYF
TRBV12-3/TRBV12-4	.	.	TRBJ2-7	TGTGCCAGCGGGGGGGCTCCTTTCTACGAGCAGTACTTC	CASGGAPFYEQYF
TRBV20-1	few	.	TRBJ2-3	TGCAGTGCTAGAGGTGGCCACGGAGGGGATACGCAGTATTTT	CSARGGHGGDTQYF
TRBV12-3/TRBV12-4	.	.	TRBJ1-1	TGTGCCAGCAGTCGAGGGGTGCAGGACACTGAAGCTTTCTTT	CASSRGVQDTEAFF
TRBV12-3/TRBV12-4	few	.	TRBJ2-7	TGTGCCAGCAGCCTAGGTGTCCTCTCCTACGAGCAGTACTTC	CASSLGVLSYEQYF
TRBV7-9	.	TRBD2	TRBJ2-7	TGTGCCAGCAGCTCTCCGACTAGCGGGAGCTCCTACGAGCAGTACTTC	CASSSPTSGSSYEQYF
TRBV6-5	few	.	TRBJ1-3	TGTGCCAGCACCACCGGAGGGGCTGGAAACACCATATATTTT	CASTTGGAGNTIYF
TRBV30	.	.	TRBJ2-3	TGTGCCTGGGCTAGCACAGATACGCAGTATTTT	CAWASTDTQYF
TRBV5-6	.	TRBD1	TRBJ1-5	TGTGCCAGCAGCTTGTTCCAGGGGGGGAATCAGCCCCAGCATTTT	CASSLFQGGNQPQHF
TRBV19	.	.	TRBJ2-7	TGTGCCAGTAGTATAGGGAAGGAGGGAGAGCAGTACTTC	CASSIGKEGEQYF
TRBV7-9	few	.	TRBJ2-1	TGTGCCAGCAGCTTGGCGGGGACAGTTGAGCAGTTCTTC	CASSLAGTVEQFF
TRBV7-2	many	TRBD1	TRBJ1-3	TGTGCCAGCAGCTTTGGGACAGGGAAGGGAAACACCATATATTTT	CASSFGTGKGNTIYF
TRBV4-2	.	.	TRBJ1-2	TGTGCCAGCAGCCAAGATCATTCTGAGGGGCCCGGAGGCTACACCTTC	CASSQDHSEGPGGYTF
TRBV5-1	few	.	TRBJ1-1	TGCGCCAGCAGCTTGGACCAAGGCACTGAAGCTTTCTTT	CASSLDQGTEAFF
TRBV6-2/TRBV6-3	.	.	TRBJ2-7	TGTGCCAGAAAACAGGTGCCCCCCTACGAGCAGTACTTC	CARKQVPPYEQYF
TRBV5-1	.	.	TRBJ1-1	TGCGCCAGCAGCTCAGGGAGCGAGTTTGCTGAAGCTTTCTTT	CASSSGSEFAEAFF
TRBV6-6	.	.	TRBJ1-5	TGTGCCAGCAGGCAAGGGGCCGACACCCAAAATCAGCCCCAGCATTTT	CASRQGADTQNQPQHF
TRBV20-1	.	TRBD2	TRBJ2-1	TGCAGTGCTAGGGCCAGCGGGGTAAGCTCCTACAATGAGCAGTTCTTC	CSARASGVSSYNEQFF
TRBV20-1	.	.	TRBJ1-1	TGCAGTGCTAGGTACCCCGGTGGGACTGAAGCTTTCTTT	CSARYPGGTEAFF
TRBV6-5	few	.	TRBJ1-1	TGTGCCACCTCCTTGGGATCCGGGAACACTGAAGCTTTCTTT	CATSLGSGNTEAFF
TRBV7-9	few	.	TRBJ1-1	TGTGCCAGTGGGACTGGACCGCTGAACACTGAAGCTTTCTTT	CASGTGPLNTEAFF
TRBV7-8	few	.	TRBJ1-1	TGTGCCAGCAGCCCACGGGAAGGGGGCACTGAAGCTTTCTTT	CASSPREGGTEAFF